The TCR beta chain described here comes from a study of STAT3 mutations in large granular lymphocyte leukemia. Assay used: immunoSEQ multiplex PCR; TCRdb lists only in-frame clones, some missing. Of more than 15,000 clones detected, about 90% appear once; the ten largest clones hold roughly 45%. Trimming cost V 7 bases and J 2 bases, with 12 bases left between them. The germline CDR1 and CDR2 sequences are ENHRY and SYGVKD. This CDR3 is built from 14 residues. Study-wide results and caveats: In T-cell large granular lymphocyte leukemia, about half of patients showed multiple immunodominant subclonotypes.

Of note for this clone: As yet, its antigen is unknown.

Sequencing input: peripheral blood mononuclear cells. This receptor was identified in a man aged 60 to 75 with T-cell large granular lymphocyte leukemia. Some clones in this sample may be carry-over from other donors' samples. V and J are TRBV10-3 and TRBJ2-1; D may be TRBD1 (5 bases). CDR3: CAINQGVPYNEQFF. CDR3 bases: TGTGCCATCAATCAAGGGGTCCCCTACAATGAGCAGTTCTTC.